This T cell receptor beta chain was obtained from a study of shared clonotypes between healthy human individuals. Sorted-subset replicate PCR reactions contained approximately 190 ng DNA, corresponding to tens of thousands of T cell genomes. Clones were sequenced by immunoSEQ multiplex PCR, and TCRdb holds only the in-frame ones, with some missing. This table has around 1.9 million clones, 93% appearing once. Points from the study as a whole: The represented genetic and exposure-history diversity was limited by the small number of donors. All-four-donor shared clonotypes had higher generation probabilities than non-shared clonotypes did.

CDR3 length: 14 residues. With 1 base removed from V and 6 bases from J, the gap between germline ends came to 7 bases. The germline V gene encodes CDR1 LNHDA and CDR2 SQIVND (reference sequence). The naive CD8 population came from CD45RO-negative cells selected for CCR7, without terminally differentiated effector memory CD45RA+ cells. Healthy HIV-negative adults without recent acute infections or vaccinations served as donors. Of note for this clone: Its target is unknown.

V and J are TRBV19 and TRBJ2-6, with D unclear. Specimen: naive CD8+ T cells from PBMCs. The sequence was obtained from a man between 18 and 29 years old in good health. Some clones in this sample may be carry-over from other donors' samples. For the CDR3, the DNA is TGTGCCAGTAGTATAGGCCCCTCGGCCAACGTCCTGACTTTC. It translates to CASSIGPSANVLTF.